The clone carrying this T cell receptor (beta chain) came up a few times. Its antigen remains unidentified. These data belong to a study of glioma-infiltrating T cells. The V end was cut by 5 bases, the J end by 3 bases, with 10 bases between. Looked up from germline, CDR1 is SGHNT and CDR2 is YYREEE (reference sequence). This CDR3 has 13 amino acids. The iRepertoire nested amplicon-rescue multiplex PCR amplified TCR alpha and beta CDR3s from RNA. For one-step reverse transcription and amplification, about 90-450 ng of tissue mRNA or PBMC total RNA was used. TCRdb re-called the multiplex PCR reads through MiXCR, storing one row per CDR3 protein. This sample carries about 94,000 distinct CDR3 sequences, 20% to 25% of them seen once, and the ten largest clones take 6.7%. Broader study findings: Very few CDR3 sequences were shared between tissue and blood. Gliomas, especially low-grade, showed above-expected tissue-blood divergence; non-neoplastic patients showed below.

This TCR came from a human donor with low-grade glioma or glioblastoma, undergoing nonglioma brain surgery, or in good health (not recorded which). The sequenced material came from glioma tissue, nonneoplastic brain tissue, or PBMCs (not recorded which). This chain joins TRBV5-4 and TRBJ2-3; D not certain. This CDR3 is CASSSLVTDTQYF. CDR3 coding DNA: TGTGCCAGCAGTTCCTTGGTTACAGATACGCAGTATTTT.